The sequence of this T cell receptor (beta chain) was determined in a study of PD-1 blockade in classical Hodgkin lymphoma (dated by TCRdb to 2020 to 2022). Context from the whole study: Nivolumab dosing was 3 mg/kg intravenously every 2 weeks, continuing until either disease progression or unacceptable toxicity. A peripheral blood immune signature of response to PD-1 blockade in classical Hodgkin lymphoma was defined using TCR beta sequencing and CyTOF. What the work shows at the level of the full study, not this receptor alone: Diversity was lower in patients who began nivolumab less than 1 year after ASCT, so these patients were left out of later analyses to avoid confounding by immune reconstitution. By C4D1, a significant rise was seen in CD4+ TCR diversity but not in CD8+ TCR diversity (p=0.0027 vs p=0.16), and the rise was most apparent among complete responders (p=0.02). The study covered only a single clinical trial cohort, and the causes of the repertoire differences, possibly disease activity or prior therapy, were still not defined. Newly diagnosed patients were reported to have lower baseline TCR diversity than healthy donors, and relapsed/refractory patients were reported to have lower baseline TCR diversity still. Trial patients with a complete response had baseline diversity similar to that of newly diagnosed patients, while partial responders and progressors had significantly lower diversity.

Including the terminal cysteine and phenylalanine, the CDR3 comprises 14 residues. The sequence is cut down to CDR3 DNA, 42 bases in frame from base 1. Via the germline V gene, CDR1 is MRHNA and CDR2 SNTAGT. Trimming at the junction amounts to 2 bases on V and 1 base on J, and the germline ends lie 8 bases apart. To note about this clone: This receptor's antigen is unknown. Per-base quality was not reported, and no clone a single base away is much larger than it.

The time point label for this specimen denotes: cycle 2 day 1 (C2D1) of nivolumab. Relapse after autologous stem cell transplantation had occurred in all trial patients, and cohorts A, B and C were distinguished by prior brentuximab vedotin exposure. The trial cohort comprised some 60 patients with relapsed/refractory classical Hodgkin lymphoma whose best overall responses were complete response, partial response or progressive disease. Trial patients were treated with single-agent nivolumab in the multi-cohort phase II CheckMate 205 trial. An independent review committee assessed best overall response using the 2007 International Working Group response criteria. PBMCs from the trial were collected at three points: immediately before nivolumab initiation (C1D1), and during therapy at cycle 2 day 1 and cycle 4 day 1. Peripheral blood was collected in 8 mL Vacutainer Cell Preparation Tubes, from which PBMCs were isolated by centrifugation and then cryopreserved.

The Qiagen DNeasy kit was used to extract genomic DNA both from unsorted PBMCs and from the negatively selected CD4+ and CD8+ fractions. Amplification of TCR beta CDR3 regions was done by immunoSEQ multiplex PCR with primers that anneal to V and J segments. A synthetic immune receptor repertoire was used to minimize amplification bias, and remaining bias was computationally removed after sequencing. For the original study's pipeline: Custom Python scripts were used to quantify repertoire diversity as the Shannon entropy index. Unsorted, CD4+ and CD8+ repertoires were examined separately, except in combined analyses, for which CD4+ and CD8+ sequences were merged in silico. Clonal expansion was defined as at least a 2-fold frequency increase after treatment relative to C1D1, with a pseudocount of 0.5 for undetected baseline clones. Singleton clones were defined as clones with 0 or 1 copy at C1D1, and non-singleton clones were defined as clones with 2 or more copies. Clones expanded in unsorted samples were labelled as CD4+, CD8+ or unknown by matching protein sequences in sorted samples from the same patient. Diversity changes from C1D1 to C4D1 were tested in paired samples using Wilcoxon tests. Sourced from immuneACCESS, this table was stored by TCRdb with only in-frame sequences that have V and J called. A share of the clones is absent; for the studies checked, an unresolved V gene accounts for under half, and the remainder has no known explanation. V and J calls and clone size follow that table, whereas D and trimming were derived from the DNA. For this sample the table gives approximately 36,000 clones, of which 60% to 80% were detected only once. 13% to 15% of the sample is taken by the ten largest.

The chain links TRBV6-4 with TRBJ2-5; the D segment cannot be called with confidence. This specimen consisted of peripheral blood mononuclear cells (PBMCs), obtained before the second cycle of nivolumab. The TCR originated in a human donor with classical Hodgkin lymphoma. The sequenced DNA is TGTGCCAGCAGTGACAGTAAAACCCAAGAGACCCAGTACTTC. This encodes CASSDSKTQETQYF.